Below, 14 T cell receptor beta chains from the same sample are listed, as sequenced in a study of blood T cell repertoires in COVID-19. Clones were sequenced by immunoSEQ multiplex PCR, and TCRdb holds only the in-frame ones, with some missing. The data show approximately 90,000 clones, around nine tenths seen once. Sequenced material: peripheral blood. The origin of the receptors is an elderly woman with acute or convalescent COVID-19.

This chain joins TRBV7-6 and TRBJ2-3, with 8 bases lining up with TRBD1. V shed 7 bases and J 8 bases; nucleotides not matched to a gene: 11. CDR3 length equals 14 residues. CDR1 is SGHVS and CDR2 is FNYEAQ in the germline V gene. The chain's CDR3 is CASIPGQELGTQYF. The CDR3 nucleotides read TGTGCCAGCATCCCGGGACAGGAACTTGGTACGCAGTATTTT.

The chain has TRBV4-1 and TRBJ1-2; a possible D gene is TRBD1 (5 bases). This CDR3 has 19 residues. Germline loops: CDR1 MGHRA, CDR2 YSYEKL. The V end was cut by 0 bases, the J end by 4 bases, with 24 bases between. In DNA form, the CDR3 reads TGCGCCAGCAGCCAAGATCAGGGCGACAGCAAACGTGTGGGCTATGGCTACACCTTC. Its protein product is CASSQDQGDSKRVGYGYTF.

The CDR3 coding sequence is TGTGCCAGCAGCCCAGGGTCCGGCTACGAGCAGTACTTC. Its protein is CASSPGSGYEQYF. The chain employs TRBV11-2 and TRBJ2-7, with D perhaps matching TRBD1 (5 bases). V dropped 5 bases and J dropped 3 bases, with 11 bases sitting between them. The CDR3 runs 13 residues. Germline V gene sequence: CDR1 SGHAT, CDR2 FQNNGV.

The chain links TRBV2 to TRBJ1-2, with no clear D. The ends were cut back, 9 bases at V and 3 bases at J, with 11 bases in the middle. Germline V CDR1 and CDR2: SNHLY, FYNNEI. CDR3 size: 12 residues. CDR3 residues: CASRGFDYGYTF. CDR3 DNA: TGTGCCAGTAGAGGGTTTGACTATGGCTACACCTTC.

This rearrangement joins TRBV20-1 to TRBJ2-7, with 7 bases identical to TRBD1. Germline loops: CDR1 DFQATT, CDR2 SNEGSKA (reference sequence). V was clipped by 3 bases and J by 6 bases; unmatched bases: 17. The CDR3 has 16 residues. The CDR3, as DNA: TGCAGTGCTAGTGGGGCAGGGGGTTCCATCTCGGGCGAGCAGTACTTC. As protein: CSASGAGGSISGEQYF.

The rearrangement links TRBV5-1 to TRBJ2-7, with 11 bases that match TRBD2. The J segment lost 4 bases and the V segment lost 7 bases, leaving 7 bases of the junction unmatched. CDR1 is SGHRS and CDR2 is YFSETQ in the germline V gene. The CDR3 runs to 14 residues. The CDR3 DNA reads TGCGCCAGCTCTATTACTAGCGGGAGTTACGAGCAGTACTTC. It is translated as CASSITSGSYEQYF.

V gene TRBV5-1 combines with J gene TRBJ2-2, with TRBD1 identical over 10 bases. V trimming: 4 bases; J trimming: 6 bases; junction bases outside the gene matches: 6. This CDR3 is built from 15 residues. CDR1 is SGHRS and CDR2 is YFSETQ in the germline V gene. CDR3: CASSPGDRGSGELFF. The CDR3 DNA sequence: TGCGCCAGCAGCCCGGGGGACAGGGGATCCGGGGAGCTGTTTTTT.

The V call is TRBV9, the J call TRBJ2-1; D call uncertain. From germline, CDR1 is SGDLS and CDR2 YYNGEE. The CDR3 is 15 amino acids. Between the trimmed V and J ends, which lost 4 bases and 5 bases, there was a span of 16 bases. The CDR3 loop reads CASSPRIVSDNEQFF. Written as DNA, the CDR3 is TGTGCCAGCAGCCCTCGTATAGTTTCTGACAATGAGCAGTTCTTC.

This clone has more than one count but fewer than ten. The rearrangement joins TRBV7-2 to TRBJ2-3; TRBD2 is a possible D gene (5 bases). CDR3 length: 13 amino acids. Trimming took off 4 bases at V and 7 bases at J, with 12 bases between the two ends. CDR1 SGHTA and CDR2 FQGNSA come from the germline V gene. DNA for the CDR3: TGTGCCAGCAGCTCTATGACGGGGAATACGCAGTATTTT. This codes for CASSSMTGNTQYF.

This clone was seen only once. V usage is TRBV6-8 and J usage is TRBJ2-1; 7 bases align to TRBD1. The CDR3 spans 16 residues. Germline V lookup: CDR1 MNHGY, CDR2 SAAAGT. The trim removed 4 bases at V and 7 bases at J, leaving 13 bases unmatched. In DNA form, the CDR3 reads TGTGCCAGCAGTTTCCTAAGACAGGGTGTGGGTAATGAGCAGTTCTTC. This codes for CASSFLRQGVGNEQFF.

The chain carries TRBV2 and TRBJ1-2; TRBD1 is a possible D gene (6 bases). Germline V gene lookup returns CDR1 SNHLY and CDR2 FYNNEI. Trimming took off 4 bases at V and 4 bases at J, with 13 bases between the two ends. The length of the CDR3 is 14 residues. The CDR3 reads CASSAGGAGYGYTF. The CDR3 nucleotides are TGTGCCAGCAGTGCTGGGGGGGCCGGCTATGGCTACACCTTC.

The chain recombines TRBV2 with TRBJ1-1; D is unresolved. Trimming pared 3 bases from V and 1 base from J, leaving 6 bases between. There are 13 residues in the CDR3. Per the germline V gene, CDR1 is SNHLY and CDR2 is FYNNEI. CDR3 DNA sequence: TGTGCCAGCAGTGATCAGGAGAACACTGAAGCTTTCTTT. Encoded protein: CASSDQENTEAFF.

This chain links TRBV18 with TRBJ1-1, with D possibly TRBD1 on 6 matching bases. The germline CDR1 and CDR2 sequences are KGHSH and LQKENI. The CDR3 length is 15 residues. The V end lost 0 bases, the J end lost 2 bases, and 10 bases lay between the germline ends. CDR3 DNA sequence: TGTGCCAGCTCACCACCCCCAGGGGCAAACACTGAAGCTTTCTTT. Protein product: CASSPPPGANTEAFF.

This clone was detected once. The chain employs TRBV6-5 and TRBJ1-2; D may be TRBD1 (5 bases). Germline CDR1 is MNHEY and CDR2 is SVGAGI. V lost 8 bases, J lost 0 bases, and 10 bases lay in between. The CDR3 sequence is 13 residues long. CDR3 residues: CASARQTNYGYTF. CDR3 nucleotides: TGTGCCAGCGCCAGACAGACTAACTATGGCTACACCTTC.